Below are 32 T cell receptor beta chains sequenced from a single sample in a study of siplizumab effects on memory and regulatory T cells. The protocol was immunoSEQ multiplex PCR, while the TCRdb copy is restricted to in-frame clones and leaves out a portion. The sample lists approximately 50,000 clones; about 93% were seen once. Specimen: CD8+ T cells sorted from blood. These receptors all come from a human donor in good health.

The chain recombines TRBV28 with TRBJ1-2, with D uncertain. The CDR3 has 15 residues. V was clipped by 0 bases and J by 5 bases, with 13 bases between them. Germline-derived CDR1 and CDR2 are MDHEN and SYDVKM. CDR3 protein: CASSLWDSAEYGYTF. The CDR3 coding sequence is TGTGCCAGCAGTTTATGGGATAGCGCAGAGTATGGCTACACCTTC.

V and J are TRBV9 and TRBJ1-2; D possibly corresponds to TRBD1 (6 bases). Germline V gives CDR1 SGDLS, CDR2 YYNGEE. V was trimmed by 4 bases and J by 4 bases, leaving 17 bases between them. The CDR3 is 15 amino acids. Written as DNA, the CDR3 is TGTGCCAGCAGCCCCCACAGGGAGGGGACCTATGGCTACACCTTC. Translation: CASSPHREGTYGYTF. The whole variable domain, filled in from reference TRBV9 and TRBJ1-2, reads DSGVTQTPKHLITATGQRVTLRCSPRSGDLSVYWYQQSLDQGLQFLIQYYNGEERAKGNILERFSAQQFPDLHSELNLSSLELGDSALYFCASSPHREGTYGYTFGSGTRLTVV.

This chain links TRBV9 with TRBJ2-7; the match to TRBD1 covers 9 bases. This CDR3 comprises 18 residues. V shed 4 bases and J 0 bases; nucleotides not matched to a gene: 14. Germline CDR1 is SGDLS and CDR2 is YYNGEE. The CDR3 loop is CASSPQPGQGETSYEQYF. CDR3 nucleotide sequence: TGTGCCAGCAGCCCTCAACCGGGACAGGGAGAAACCTCCTACGAGCAGTACTTC. Complete variable domain (other parts from reference TRBV9 and TRBJ2-7): DSGVTQTPKHLITATGQRVTLRCSPRSGDLSVYWYQQSLDQGLQFLIQYYNGEERAKGNILERFSAQQFPDLHSELNLSSLELGDSALYFCASSPQPGQGETSYEQYFGPGTRLTVT.

V gene TRBV5-1 combines with J gene TRBJ2-7, with a tentative D call TRBD2 (7 bases). There are 15 residues in the CDR3. V was pared by 0 bases and J by 2 bases, with 12 bases between. Germline V lookup: CDR1 SGHRS, CDR2 YFSETQ. The CDR3 nucleotides read TGCGCCAGCAGCTTGGAGGGGGGGACCCCCTACGAGCAGTACTTC. Translation: CASSLEGGTPYEQYF.

The J gene is TRBJ2-2, the V gene TRBV30; D not certain. CDR3 length: 13 amino acids. The V gene's germline CDR1 is GTSNPN and CDR2 SVGIG (reference sequence). Trimming shortened V by 5 bases and J by 2 bases, and 9 bases separated the two germline ends. CDR3 protein: CAWGYYNTGELFF. As DNA, the CDR3 is TGTGCCTGGGGGTACTACAACACCGGGGAGCTGTTTTTT. Full variable domain (rest looked up from reference TRBV30 and TRBJ2-2): SQTIHQWPATLVQPVGSPLSLECTVEGTSNPNLYWYRQAAGRGLQLLFYSVGIGQISSEVPQNLSASRPQDRQFILSSKKLLLSDSGFYLCAWGYYNTGELFFGEGSRLTVL.

The CDR3 loop reads CASSLGPNYEQYF. DNA for the CDR3: TGTGCCAGCAGCCTGGGACCAAACTACGAGCAGTACTTC. The chain recombines TRBV7-6 with TRBJ2-7; D tentatively reads TRBD1 or TRBD2 (5 bases each). With 5 bases removed from V and 3 bases from J, the gap between germline ends came to 11 bases. The V gene's germline CDR1 is SGHVS and CDR2 FNYEAQ. This CDR3 spans 13 amino acids.

The V call is TRBV19, the J call TRBJ1-1; D not certain. With 2 bases removed from V and 5 bases from J, the gap between germline ends came to 6 bases. The CDR3 is made up of 12 amino acids. The germline gives CDR1 LNHDA, CDR2 SQIVND (reference sequence). The CDR3 DNA follows: TGTGCCAGTAGTATAAGTCGAACTGAAGCTTTCTTT. Encoded protein: CASSISRTEAFF. Full variable domain (missing parts from reference TRBV19 and TRBJ1-1): DGGITQSPKYLFRKEGQNVTLSCEQNLNHDAMYWYRQDPGQGLRLIYYSQIVNDFQKGDIAEGYSVSREKKESFPLTVTSAQKNPTAFYLCASSISRTEAFFGQGTRLTVV.

V and J are TRBV7-8 and TRBJ2-7; TRBD2 matches 8 bases. With 2 bases clipped from V and 4 bases from J, the junction kept 4 bases outside the gene matches. The germline V gene has CDR1 SGHVS and CDR2 FQNEAQ. The CDR3 totals 14 residues. The CDR3 nucleotides read TGTGCCAGCAGCTTAATTGCGGGAGGTTACGAGCAGTACTTC. Protein: CASSLIAGGYEQYF.

The chain uses TRBV7-9 and TRBJ2-5; the D is unclear. Deletions cut 1 base from V and 5 bases from J, with 8 bases between. This CDR3 comprises 13 residues. Germline CDR1 is SEHNR and CDR2 is FQNEAQ (reference sequence). The CDR3 here is CASSLGVAETQYF. The CDR3 DNA follows: TGTGCCAGCAGCTTAGGGGTCGCCGAGACCCAGTACTTC.

V and J are TRBV27 and TRBJ2-7, with D uncertain. The germline V and J ends were trimmed by 3 bases and 3 bases, with 9 bases remaining between them. CDR1 is MNHEY and CDR2 is SMNVEV in the germline V gene (reference sequence). The CDR3 has 13 residues. The chain's CDR3 is CASSLGTNYEQYF. CDR3 coding DNA: TGTGCCAGCAGTTTGGGAACCAACTACGAGCAGTACTTC.

The V gene is TRBV6-6, the J gene TRBJ2-3; D remains ambiguous. The CDR3 totals 11 residues. Germline values: CDR1 MNHNY, CDR2 SVGAGI (reference sequence). Trimming shortened V by 7 bases and J by 4 bases, and 6 bases separated the two germline ends. The CDR3: CASMWADTQYF. CDR3 DNA: TGTGCCAGCATGTGGGCAGATACGCAGTATTTT.

The chain uses TRBV5-4 and TRBJ1-2, with 10 bases lining up with TRBD1. The CDR3 length is 14 residues. The germline V gene has CDR1 SGHNT and CDR2 YYREEE (reference sequence). V shed 3 bases and J 7 bases; nucleotides not matched to a gene: 6. The CDR3 DNA is TGTGCCAGCAGCTCCGGGACAGGGGACCCTGGCTACACCTTC. This codes for CASSSGTGDPGYTF. The full variable domain, rest sourced from reference TRBV5-4 and TRBJ1-2, is ETGVTQSPTHLIKTRGQQVTLRCSSQSGHNTVSWYQQALGQGPQFIFQYYREEENGRGNFPPRFSGLQFPNYSSELNVNALELDDSALYLCASSSGTGDPGYTFGSGTRLTVV.

The rearrangement uses TRBV28 and TRBJ1-4, with D hard to call. Germline CDR1 is MDHEN and CDR2 is SYDVKM. The ends were cut back, 3 bases at V and 1 base at J, with 9 bases in the middle. The CDR3 contains 15 residues. CDR3 in amino acids: CASSLGERTNEKLFF. CDR3 coding DNA: TGTGCCAGCAGTTTGGGTGAGAGAACTAATGAAAAACTGTTTTTT. Combining the CDR3 with reference TRBV28 and TRBJ1-4 gives the whole variable domain DVKVTQSSRYLVKRTGEKVFLECVQDMDHENMFWYRQDPGLGLRLIYFSYDVKMKEKGDIPEGYSVSREKKERFSLILESASTNQTSMYLCASSLGERTNEKLFFGSGTQLSVL.

This chain uses TRBV29-1 with TRBJ2-7, with 7 bases that match TRBD1. The CDR3 contains 14 residues. The V segment lost 6 bases and the J segment 3 bases; nucleotides outside the gene matches: 11. CDR1 SQVTM and CDR2 ANQGSEA come from the germline V gene. In nucleotides, the CDR3 is TGCAGCGTGGGGTCGACAGGGATGAACTACGAGCAGTACTTC. Its protein is CSVGSTGMNYEQYF.

This clone was recorded once. V and J are TRBV10-3 and TRBJ2-1; 8 bases align to TRBD2. The CDR3 spans 14 residues. Looked up from germline, CDR1 is ENHRY and CDR2 is SYGVKD. Trimming took 3 bases from V and 8 from J; bases not matched to a gene: 6. CDR3 loop: CAISDSGSIHEQFF. The CDR3 DNA reads TGTGCCATCAGTGACAGCGGGAGTATCCATGAGCAGTTCTTC.

V and J are TRBV19 and TRBJ1-1, with no clear D. The CDR3 loop spans 11 amino acids. Deletions cut 6 bases from V and 3 bases from J, with 5 bases between. Germline CDR1 is LNHDA and CDR2 is SQIVND (reference sequence). The CDR3, as DNA: TGTGCCAGTAGGCGGGACACTGAAGCTTTCTTT. Its protein is CASRRDTEAFF.

The chain combines TRBV7-3 with TRBJ1-2; TRBD1 matches at 11 bases. From germline, CDR1 is SGHTA and CDR2 FQGTGA. With 5 bases clipped from V and 0 bases from J, the junction kept 11 bases outside the gene matches. CDR3 size: 18 residues. The DNA of the CDR3 is TGTGCCAGCAGCCCACGCCTACCGGGACAGGGGGCTAACTATGGCTACACCTTC. Protein: CASSPRLPGQGANYGYTF.

DNA of the CDR3: TGTGCCAGCAGGGGGAGCGGGAGCGACACCGGGGAGCTGTTTTTT. Its protein is CASRGSGSDTGELFF. V gene TRBV5-4 combines with J gene TRBJ2-2; TRBD2 matches at 8 bases. V shed 5 bases, J shed 3 bases, and the junction held 6 bases outside the gene matches. The CDR3 is made up of 15 amino acids. Germline-derived CDR1 and CDR2 are SGHNT and YYREEE (reference sequence). Full variable domain (missing parts from reference TRBV5-4 and TRBJ2-2): ETGVTQSPTHLIKTRGQQVTLRCSSQSGHNTVSWYQQALGQGPQFIFQYYREEENGRGNFPPRFSGLQFPNYSSELNVNALELDDSALYLCASRGSGSDTGELFFGEGSRLTVL.

J is TRBJ1-2 and V is TRBV5-4; tentatively, D is TRBD1 (5 bases). The CDR3 is 16 residues long. V lost 4 bases to trimming and J lost 5 bases, with 21 bases between them. Germline V gene data show CDR1 as SGHNT and CDR2 as YYREEE (reference sequence). Here the CDR3 reads CASSHLPRQTQYGYTF. In DNA, the CDR3 is TGTGCCAGCAGCCACCTACCAAGACAGACCCAATATGGCTACACCTTC.

The chain links TRBV7-9 to TRBJ2-7, with TRBD1 as a possible D gene (6 bases). Germline V gene sequence: CDR1 SEHNR, CDR2 FQNEAQ (reference sequence). V was shortened by 3 bases and J by 4 bases, with 16 bases between the two germline ends. This CDR3 spans 15 amino acids. The CDR3 DNA reads as TGTGCCAGCAGCTTTTACGGAGCGCAGGGGTACGAGCAGTACTTC. Protein product: CASSFYGAQGYEQYF.

The chain links TRBV7-6 to TRBJ2-2; D unresolved. From germline, CDR1 is SGHVS and CDR2 FNYEAQ. The CDR3 totals 12 residues. Trimming took off 1 base at V and 5 bases at J, with 2 bases between the two ends. Written as DNA, the CDR3 is TGTGCCAGCAGCTTAGGGACCGGGGAGCTGTTTTTT. It specifies CASSLGTGELFF. The full variable domain, its missing parts supplied by reference TRBV7-6 and TRBJ2-2, is GAGVSQSPRYKVTKRGQDVALRCDPISGHVSLYWYRQALGQGPEFLTYFNYEAQQDKSGLPNDRFSAERPEGSISTLTIQRTEQRDSAMYRCASSLGTGELFFGEGSRLTVL.

CDR3: CASSWDEKTNNEQFF. CDR3 coding DNA: TGTGCCAGCAGTTGGGACGAGAAAACCAACAATGAGCAGTTCTTC. The chain employs TRBV6-5 and TRBJ2-1; tentatively, D is TRBD1 or TRBD2 (5 bases each). V was trimmed by 4 bases and J by 5 bases, leaving 15 bases between them. Germline loops: CDR1 MNHEY, CDR2 SVGAGI. The CDR3 totals 15 residues.

This clone was detected only once. The J gene is TRBJ2-7, the V gene TRBV7-9; 14 bases are a match to TRBD2. Germline V gene data show CDR1 as SEHNR and CDR2 as FQNEAQ (reference sequence). The ends lost 5 bases at V and 6 bases at J; junction bases unmatched: 9. The CDR3 extends over 16 amino acids. The CDR3 reads CASSTKGGLAGVEQYF. CDR3 bases: TGTGCCAGCAGCACAAAAGGGGGACTAGCGGGAGTCGAGCAGTACTTC.

The chain employs TRBV6-5 and TRBJ1-5; D is uncertain. The germline V gene encodes CDR1 MNHEY and CDR2 SVGAGI. The V and J ends lost 6 bases and 0 bases respectively, with 6 bases between them. This CDR3 has 13 residues. The CDR3 region is CASSYGSNQPQHF. The CDR3 DNA is TGTGCCAGCAGCTACGGTAGCAATCAGCCCCAGCATTTT.

CDR3 amino acids: CASSLSGSSGDTQYF. CDR3 DNA: TGTGCCAGCAGCTTGAGCGGTTCTTCTGGTGATACGCAGTATTTT. The chain has TRBV11-2 and TRBJ2-3, with a possible D match to TRBD2 (5 bases). CDR1 is SGHAT and CDR2 is FQNNGV in the germline V gene. Deletions cut 3 bases from V and 6 bases from J, with 16 bases between. This CDR3 region has 15 residues.

The CDR3: CASSQLTGGQNTEAFF. The CDR3 DNA reads as TGTGCCAGCAGCCAATTAACAGGGGGCCAGAACACTGAAGCTTTCTTT. The genes are TRBV7-6 and TRBJ1-1, with 9 bases aligning to TRBD1. This CDR3 comprises 16 residues. The V and J ends lost 5 bases and 1 base, in that order; junction bases with no gene match: 8. The germline gives CDR1 SGHVS, CDR2 FNYEAQ. Supplemented by reference TRBV7-6 and TRBJ1-1, the full variable domain reads GAGVSQSPRYKVTKRGQDVALRCDPISGHVSLYWYRQALGQGPEFLTYFNYEAQQDKSGLPNDRFSAERPEGSISTLTIQRTEQRDSAMYRCASSQLTGGQNTEAFFGQGTRLTVV.

The chain joins TRBV4-1 to TRBJ2-1; 7 bases line up with TRBD1. The J segment lost 2 bases and the V segment lost 2 bases, leaving 9 bases of the junction unmatched. This CDR3 contains 17 residues. Germline lookup yields CDR1 MGHRA and CDR2 YSYEKL. CDR3 in amino acids: CASSQRGTEGAYNEQFF. DNA for the CDR3: TGCGCCAGCAGCCAAAGGGGGACAGAGGGAGCCTACAATGAGCAGTTCTTC.

The chain links TRBV9 to TRBJ2-3, with TRBD2 identical over 9 bases. The CDR3 loop spans 15 amino acids. V dropped 4 bases and J dropped 0; count of bases not matched to a gene: 3. Germline V gene sequence: CDR1 SGDLS, CDR2 YYNGEE. CDR3 sequence reads: CASSHTSGSTDTQYF. CDR3 nucleotide sequence: TGTGCCAGCAGCCATACTAGCGGGAGCACAGATACGCAGTATTTT.

The V and J genes are TRBV11-2 and TRBJ2-5; perhaps TRBD2 as D (5 bases). Germline V gene data show CDR1 as SGHAT and CDR2 as FQNNGV. This CDR3 has 16 amino acids. With 5 bases removed from V and 4 bases from J, the gap between germline ends came to 20 bases. In DNA form, the CDR3 reads TGTGCCAGCAGCCCTACCGTGCCGGGAAAAAGAGAGACCCAGTACTTC. This codes for CASSPTVPGKRETQYF.

V gene TRBV10-3 combines with J gene TRBJ1-2; D gene unclear. V was cut by 6 bases and J by 7 bases, with 18 bases left in between. CDR1 ENHRY and CDR2 SYGVKD come from the germline V gene. This CDR3 is built from 14 residues. As DNA, the CDR3 is TGTGCCATCAGAGTGGTAGAGGGTGTTCGTGGCTACACCTTC. It translates to CAIRVVEGVRGYTF.

The genes are TRBV4-2 and TRBJ2-3; tentatively, D is TRBD2 (5 bases). Per the germline V gene, CDR1 is LGHNA and CDR2 is YNFKEQ. CDR3 length equals 17 residues. Deletions cut 0 bases from V and 2 bases from J, with 15 bases between. The CDR3 bases are TGTGCCAGCAGCCAAGATAGCGTAGTCATCGACACAGATACGCAGTATTTT. Translating gives CASSQDSVVIDTDTQYF.

J is TRBJ2-1 and V is TRBV9; D gene ambiguous. Trimming removed 0 bases from V and 3 bases from J, with 4 bases in between. Germline values: CDR1 SGDLS, CDR2 YYNGEE. The CDR3 runs 13 residues. CDR3 DNA sequence: TGTGCCAGCAGCGTAGGTGACTACAATGAGCAGTTCTTC. Translating it yields CASSVGDYNEQFF.